These 29 T cell receptor beta chains were sequenced from one sample in a study of blood T cell repertoires in COVID-19. TCRdb keeps only in-frame clones here, not all; method: immunoSEQ multiplex PCR. Here the sample spans about 120,000 clones, 78% being singletons. Source material: peripheral blood. Receptors were obtained from a man in his 70s with acute or convalescent COVID-19.

The rearrangement joins TRBV7-2 to TRBJ1-4, with unresolved D. V lost 1 base and J lost 3, with 9 bases in between. The CDR3 runs to 15 residues. Germline CDR1 SGHTA, CDR2 FQGNSA. In DNA form, the CDR3 reads TGTGCCAGCAGCTTAGTCCTAGCCGCTAATGAAAAACTGTTTTTT. Its translation: CASSLVLAANEKLFF.

The CDR3 region has the DNA TGTGCCAGCAGCTTGGTTGGGAGGTCCTACGAGCAGTACTTC. It encodes CASSLVGRSYEQYF. This chain links TRBV5-5 with TRBJ2-7, with D perhaps matching TRBD2 (6 bases). The V end lost 0 bases, the J end lost 1 base, and 8 bases lay between the germline ends. Germline assignment: CDR1 SGHKS and CDR2 YYEKEE (reference sequence). CDR3 size: 14 residues.

V and J are TRBV19 and TRBJ1-4; tentative D call: TRBD1 (5 bases). The CDR3 length is 17 residues. The V gene lost 0 bases and the J gene lost 4 bases, with 15 bases spanning the gap. Germline-derived CDR1 and CDR2 are LNHDA and SQIVND (reference sequence). The CDR3 DNA is TGTGCCAGTAGTATAGATCGCGACAGCTTTTTTAATGAAAAACTGTTTTTT. Protein sequence: CASSIDRDSFFNEKLFF.

Turning to this clone: One end of the junction is discordant with germline, which a read error may explain. This chain joins TRBV4-2 and TRBJ1-4, with D hard to call. The CDR3 length is 21 residues. Germline assignment: CDR1 LGHNA and CDR2 YNFKEQ. The CDR3 region is CASRQAVSGLPNEVTNEKLFF. The CDR3 coding sequence is TGTGCCAGCAGACAAGCCGTCAGCGGACTGCCTAATGAGGTAACTAATGAAAAACTGTTTTTT.

The chain combines TRBV5-1 with TRBJ2-3, with 7 bases matching TRBD2. Unmatched junction bases numbered 6, after V lost 6 bases and J lost 2 bases. Germline V CDR1 and CDR2: SGHRS, YFSETQ. This CDR3 spans 14 amino acids. The CDR3 reads CASNPAGTTDTQYF. The DNA for the CDR3 is TGCGCCAGCAACCCAGCGGGGACCACAGATACGCAGTATTTT.

In this sample, this clone turned up a few times. The rearrangement joins TRBV5-4 to TRBJ1-1; TRBD1 matches at 8 bases. Losses at the gene ends were 1 base for V and 2 bases for J; bases not matched to a gene: 1. This CDR3 has 14 residues. The germline gives CDR1 SGHNT, CDR2 YYREEE (reference sequence). In nucleotides, the CDR3 is TGTGCCAGCAGCTTGCCAGGGGGCAACACTGAAGCTTTCTTT. This codes for CASSLPGGNTEAFF.

J is TRBJ1-2 and V is TRBV5-4, with TRBD1 matching over 9 bases. The V and J ends lost 4 bases and 0 bases, in that order; junction bases with no gene match: 10. The CDR3 loop spans 17 amino acids. The germline gives CDR1 SGHNT, CDR2 YYREEE (reference sequence). The CDR3 coding sequence is TGTGCCAGCAGCCCGCTGGGACAGGGACCTACTAACTATGGCTACACCTTC. Encoded protein: CASSPLGQGPTNYGYTF.

This chain joins TRBV5-6 and TRBJ1-2, with a tentative D call TRBD1 (5 bases). The CDR3 contains 14 residues. Trimming pared 0 bases from V and 5 bases from J, leaving 11 bases between. The V gene's germline CDR1 is SGHDT and CDR2 YYEEEE. The CDR3 region has the DNA TGTGCCAGCAGCTTGGAGCGGGGGAGGTATGGCTACACCTTC. This translates into CASSLERGRYGYTF.

There are a few counts of this clone. Other DNA sequences in this sample translate to the same CDR3. The rearrangement joins TRBV5-1 to TRBJ2-1, with 7 bases that match TRBD2. Trimming removed 1 base from V and 4 bases from J; junction bases left unmatched: 5. The CDR3 loop spans 15 amino acids. The germline V gene has CDR1 SGHRS and CDR2 YFSETQ. CDR3 nucleotide sequence: TGCGCCAGCAGCTTGACGGGGGGTTCATACAATGAGCAGTTCTTC. Its protein product is CASSLTGGSYNEQFF. Complete variable domain (other parts from reference TRBV5-1 and TRBJ2-1): KAGVTQTPRYLIKTRGQQVTLSCSPISGHRSVSWYQQTPGQGLQFLFEYFSETQRNKGNFPGRFSGRQFSNSRSEMNVSTLELGDSALYLCASSLTGGSYNEQFFGPGTRLTVL.

The chain joins TRBV19 to TRBJ2-7; the match to TRBD2 covers 7 bases. Looked up from germline, CDR1 is LNHDA and CDR2 is SQIVND (reference sequence). CDR3 size: 14 residues. V lost 5 bases, J lost 5 bases, and 9 bases stayed unmatched. CDR3 amino acids: CASSVGRGVNEQYF. In DNA, the CDR3 is TGTGCCAGTAGTGTCGGTCGGGGGGTAAACGAGCAGTACTTC.

CDR3 protein: CASSIGTAVDTEAFF. Written as DNA, the CDR3 is TGTGCCAGTAGTATTGGGACAGCGGTTGACACTGAAGCTTTCTTT. The rearrangement links TRBV19 to TRBJ1-1, with 7 bases fitting TRBD1. CDR1 is LNHDA and CDR2 is SQIVND in the germline V gene (reference sequence). V lost 3 bases, J lost 3 bases, and 7 bases stayed unmatched. The CDR3 runs to 15 residues.

This rearrangement joins TRBV19 to TRBJ1-5; 9 bases agree with TRBD1. In germline, CDR1 is LNHDA, CDR2 SQIVND (reference sequence). The length of the CDR3 is 16 residues. J was trimmed by 2 bases and V by 2 bases; bases with no gene match: 4. The CDR3 sequence is CASSILTGGGNQPQHF. The CDR3 bases are TGTGCCAGTAGTATACTGACAGGGGGGGGCAATCAGCCCCAGCATTTT.

The J gene is TRBJ1-1, the V gene TRBV9, with D maybe TRBD1 (5 bases). This CDR3 has 13 amino acids. Germline V CDR1 and CDR2: SGDLS, YYNGEE. The V and J ends lost 4 bases and 1 base respectively, with 8 bases between them. CDR3 in DNA: TGTGCCAGCAGCCAGGGAGGGAACACTGAAGCTTTCTTT. Translating it yields CASSQGGNTEAFF.

The rearrangement joins TRBV5-6 to TRBJ2-3, with TRBD2 matching over 9 bases. This CDR3 has 16 amino acids. The germline CDR1 and CDR2 sequences are SGHDT and YYEEEE. V trimming: 2 bases; J trimming: 2 bases; junction bases outside the gene matches: 6. The CDR3 is CASSFERGAYTDTQYF. The CDR3 nucleotides read TGTGCCAGCAGCTTTGAGCGGGGGGCCTACACAGATACGCAGTATTTT. Together with reference TRBV5-6 and TRBJ2-3, the CDR3 gives the full variable domain: DAGVTQSPTHLIKTRGQQVTLRCSPKSGHDTVSWYQQALGQGPQFIFQYYEEEERQRGNFPDRFSGHQFPNYSSELNVNALLLGDSALYLCASSFERGAYTDTQYFGPGTRLTVL.

This chain connects TRBV10-3 to TRBJ1-1; D perhaps matches TRBD1 (5 bases). The CDR3 loop spans 14 amino acids. CDR1 is ENHRY and CDR2 is SYGVKD in the germline V gene. V lost 6 bases and J lost 1, with 12 bases in between. CDR3 in amino acids: CAIRTTESNTEAFF. CDR3 DNA: TGTGCCATCAGGACGACAGAATCGAACACTGAAGCTTTCTTT.

CDR3 sequence: CASQDRGAPGASAYEQYF. CDR3 DNA: TGTGCCAGCCAAGATCGGGGGGCCCCGGGGGCTAGCGCCTACGAGCAGTACTTC. The chain joins TRBV3-1 (or the pseudogene TRBV3-2) to TRBJ2-7, with D possibly being TRBD2 (7 bases). Per germline, CDR1 LGHDT and CDR2 YNNKEL (reference sequence). V shed 8 bases and J shed 2 bases, with 28 bases lying between them. The CDR3 has 18 residues.

The gene calls are TRBV9 and TRBJ2-4, with 9 bases aligning to TRBD1. The V segment lost 3 bases and the J segment 5 bases; nucleotides outside the gene matches: 6. The CDR3 is made up of 15 amino acids. Germline loops: CDR1 SGDLS, CDR2 YYNGEE. The CDR3 DNA sequence: TGTGCCAGCAGCGGTAACAGGGGGCCCCAAAACATTCAGTACTTC. This sequence encodes CASSGNRGPQNIQYF.

The J gene is TRBJ2-7, the V gene TRBV11-1, with D perhaps matching TRBD1 (6 bases). The V gene lost 5 bases and the J gene lost 4 bases, with 18 bases spanning the gap. CDR1 and CDR2 from the germline V gene are SGHAT and FQDESV (reference sequence). The CDR3 spans 15 residues. The CDR3 here is CASSGGLLNSYEQYF. The CDR3 region has the DNA TGTGCCAGCAGCGGGGGCCTCCTCAACTCTTACGAGCAGTACTTC.

V and J are TRBV4-3 and TRBJ2-7; 7 bases align to TRBD2. CDR1 and CDR2 from the germline V gene are LGHNA and YSLEER. V trimming: 4 bases; J trimming: 5 bases; junction bases outside the gene matches: 8. CDR3 length: 14 amino acids. The CDR3 DNA is TGCGCCAGCAGCCCGGGGGGAACGATCAACGAGCAGTACTTC. It yields the protein CASSPGGTINEQYF.

This clone was seen a handful of times. The rearrangement joins TRBV6-5 to TRBJ1-2, with D maybe TRBD1 (5 bases). The V end was cut by 7 bases, the J end by 4 bases, with 19 bases between. This CDR3 has 15 residues. Germline V lookup: CDR1 MNHEY, CDR2 SVGAGI. CDR3 sequence reads: CASTMMWGGTYGYTF. The DNA for the CDR3 is TGTGCCAGCACTATGATGTGGGGGGGGACCTATGGCTACACCTTC.

The chain links TRBV19 to TRBJ2-7; TRBD1 is a possible D gene (5 bases). The V gene's germline CDR1 is LNHDA and CDR2 SQIVND (reference sequence). Trimming left V 10 bases short and J 2 bases short, with 15 bases between. The CDR3 is 13 amino acids. CDR3 coding DNA: TGTGCCACCCACCAAGGACAAACCTACGAGCAGTACTTC. This codes for CATHQGQTYEQYF.

CDR3 region: CASSFRAPGQDRPYGYTF. Here the CDR3 DNA reads TGTGCCAGCAGTTTTAGAGCGCCCGGACAGGATCGTCCCTATGGCTACACCTTC. The chain carries TRBV27 and TRBJ1-2; 7 bases map to TRBD1. This CDR3 comprises 18 residues. The germline CDR1 and CDR2 sequences are MNHEY and SMNVEV (reference sequence). Losses at the gene ends were 3 bases for V and 4 bases for J; bases not matched to a gene: 17.

The gene calls are TRBV9 and TRBJ1-4; D gene uncertain. The CDR3 totals 15 residues. CDR1 is SGDLS and CDR2 is YYNGEE in the germline V gene. V was pared by 0 bases and J by 8 bases, with 14 bases between. CDR3 sequence (DNA): TGTGCCAGCAGCGTAGGAATCAATTGGGAGGAAAAACTGTTTTTT. Translation: CASSVGINWEEKLFF. The complete variable domain, with remaining parts taken from reference TRBV9 and TRBJ1-4, reads DSGVTQTPKHLITATGQRVTLRCSPRSGDLSVYWYQQSLDQGLQFLIQYYNGEERAKGNILERFSAQQFPDLHSELNLSSLELGDSALYFCASSVGINWEEKLFFGSGTQLSVL.

This clone has at least ten counts. The rearrangement uses TRBV5-1 and TRBJ2-5; 8 positions agree with TRBD2. Germline V gene data show CDR1 as SGHRS and CDR2 as YFSETQ. There are 14 residues in the CDR3. V shed 0 bases and J 4 bases; nucleotides not matched to a gene: 2. The CDR3 bases are TGCGCCAGCAGCTTGGGAGCGGGGGTAGAGACCCAGTACTTC. It is translated as CASSLGAGVETQYF.

This clone came up once. J is TRBJ1-5 and V is TRBV7-2, with D possibly being TRBD1 (5 bases). Germline V lookup: CDR1 SGHTA, CDR2 FQGNSA. This CDR3 spans 15 amino acids. Trimming shortened V by 5 bases and J by 7 bases, and 18 bases separated the two germline ends. The DNA of the CDR3 is TGTGCCAGCAGCAAGCAGGGATCGCTGGAACAGCCCCAGCATTTT. It encodes CASSKQGSLEQPQHF.

This clone showed up just once. The gene calls are TRBV15 and TRBJ1-3, with 7 bases fitting TRBD1. The length of the CDR3 is 15 residues. Germline CDR1 is LNHNV and CDR2 is YYDKDF (reference sequence). V lost 1 base to trimming and J lost 3 bases; unmatched junction nucleotides: 3. CDR3 bases: TGTGCCACCAGCAGAGGACAGGGAATTGGAAACACCATATATTTT. Its protein is CATSRGQGIGNTIYF. Full variable domain (rest looked up from reference TRBV15 and TRBJ1-3): DAMVIQNPRYQVTQFGKPVTLSCSQTLNHNVMYWYQQKSSQAPKLLFHYYDKDFNNEADTPDNFQSRRPNTSFCFLDIRSPGLGDTAMYLCATSRGQGIGNTIYFGEGSWLTVV.

The genes are TRBV4-3 and TRBJ1-4, with TRBD1 matching over 8 bases. The CDR3 sequence is 15 residues long. Per the germline V gene, CDR1 is LGHNA and CDR2 is YSLEER. V shed 3 bases and J 6 bases; nucleotides not matched to a gene: 6. In DNA form, the CDR3 reads TGCGCCAGCAGCCACCTGGACAGGGAGCATGAAAAACTGTTTTTT. Translated: CASSHLDREHEKLFF.

The CDR3 DNA is TGTGCCAGCAGCTTAGGGCCGGGGGCTGGAAACACCATATATTTT. Translating gives CASSLGPGAGNTIYF. V usage is TRBV7-2 and J usage is TRBJ1-3; D is possibly TRBD1 (5 bases). The CDR3 covers 15 residues. CDR1 and CDR2 (germline): SGHTA, FQGNSA. V gave up 1 base and J gave up 2 bases, with 9 bases separating them. Combining the CDR3 with reference TRBV7-2 and TRBJ1-3 gives the whole variable domain GAGVSQSPSNKVTEKGKDVELRCDPISGHTALYWYRQSLGQGLEFLIYFQGNSAPDKSGLPSDRFSAERTGGSVSTLTIQRTQQEDSAVYLCASSLGPGAGNTIYFGEGSWLTVV.

V gene TRBV4-1 combines with J gene TRBJ1-1, with D possibly being TRBD1 (5 bases). The germline V gene encodes CDR1 MGHRA and CDR2 YSYEKL. Between the trimmed V and J ends, which lost 5 bases and 0 bases, there was a span of 13 bases. The CDR3 loop spans 15 amino acids. CDR3 DNA sequence: TGCGCCAGCAGCTCCCAGGGATCCATGAACACTGAAGCTTTCTTT. It specifies CASSSQGSMNTEAFF.